The 4 T cell receptor beta chains below were found in one sample sequenced in a study of T cell changes during pregnancy in multiple sclerosis. Produced via immunoSEQ multiplex PCR; TCRdb's table is partial and in-frame only. The repertoire holds around 50,000 clones, with roughly 93% as singletons. The sequencing here drew on CD8+ T cells from peripheral blood mononuclear cells, taken in the second trimester of pregnancy. Receptors originate from a female donor with multiple sclerosis, enrolled in a pregnancy study.

V and J are TRBV18 and TRBJ1-2, with 8 bases lining up with TRBD1. The ends lost 5 bases at V and 4 bases at J; junction bases unmatched: 9. From germline, CDR1 is KGHSH and CDR2 LQKENI. The CDR3 covers 15 residues. CDR3 DNA sequence: TGTGCCAGCTCAGCTGGACAGGGAATCGTCTATGGCTACACCTTC. Encoded protein: CASSAGQGIVYGYTF.

The gene calls are TRBV27 and TRBJ2-6; no clear D gene. Trimming took 0 bases from V and 3 from J, leaving 3 bases between them. The CDR3 runs to 14 residues. Germline values: CDR1 MNHEY, CDR2 SMNVEV (reference sequence). DNA of the CDR3: TGTGCCAGCAGTTTATCGAGTGGGGCCAACGTCCTGACTTTC. Residues: CASSLSSGANVLTF.

The V and J genes are TRBV4-3 and TRBJ2-1; 10 bases align to TRBD2. The junction had 5 bases not matched to a gene; V was cut back by 0 bases and J by 6 bases. Germline V gene data show CDR1 as LGHNA and CDR2 as YSLEER. The CDR3 consists of 16 residues. CDR3 nucleotide sequence: TGCGCCAGCAGCCAAGATGCAGCGGGGGGGCTCAATGAGCAGTTCTTC. Translated: CASSQDAAGGLNEQFF.

The V call is TRBV29-1, the J call TRBJ2-3, with D maybe TRBD2 (5 bases). In germline, CDR1 is SQVTM, CDR2 ANQGSEA. This CDR3 has 13 amino acids. With 5 bases removed from V and 2 bases from J, the gap between germline ends came to 11 bases. The CDR3 loop reads CSVLLANTDTQYF. The CDR3 coding sequence is TGCAGCGTTCTCCTAGCCAACACAGATACGCAGTATTTT.